These 27 T cell receptor beta chains share one sample of origin, sequenced in a study of blood T cell repertoires in COVID-19. The repertoire was sequenced with immunoSEQ multiplex PCR; TCRdb's copy has only in-frame clones and lacks some. This table holds a few hundred thousand clones, around 91% found once. Sequences were obtained from PBMCs or T cells enriched from blood (not recorded which). The receptors shown here come from a woman between 18 and 29 years old who had recovered from COVID-19.

V and J are TRBV28 and TRBJ2-5, with D possibly TRBD1 on 8 matching bases. Trimming took 6 bases from V and 2 from J, leaving 16 bases between them. The CDR3 extends over 15 amino acids. Germline V gives CDR1 MDHEN, CDR2 SYDVKM. The CDR3 DNA reads as TGTGCCAGCAGACCCACAGGGGGGGGGCAAGAGACCCAGTACTTC. Protein: CASRPTGGGQETQYF. Full variable domain (remainder filled in from reference TRBV28 and TRBJ2-5): DVKVTQSSRYLVKRTGEKVFLECVQDMDHENMFWYRQDPGLGLRLIYFSYDVKMKEKGDIPEGYSVSREKKERFSLILESASTNQTSMYLCASRPTGGGQETQYFGPGTRLLVL.

This clone was counted a single time. The rearrangement links TRBV10-3 to TRBJ1-2; possibly TRBD1 for D (6 bases). The CDR3 is 15 residues long. The V end was cut by 4 bases, the J end by 3 bases, with 15 bases between. CDR1 and CDR2 from the germline V gene are ENHRY and SYGVKD. As DNA, the CDR3 is TGTGCCATCAGTGTTAACCGGGACATGGACTATGGCTACACCTTC. It codes for CAISVNRDMDYGYTF.

The CDR3 protein is CASIWGGRDEAKNIQYF. CDR3 nucleotide sequence: TGTGCCAGCATTTGGGGGGGGCGCGATGAAGCCAAAAACATTCAGTACTTC. The chain carries TRBV11-2 and TRBJ2-4; TRBD2 is a possible D gene (7 bases). The CDR3 is made up of 17 amino acids. V was trimmed by 7 bases and J by 0 bases, leaving 19 bases between them. Germline values: CDR1 SGHAT, CDR2 FQNNGV.

The V and J genes are TRBV9 and TRBJ2-2; D remains ambiguous. The CDR3 consists of 13 residues. Trimming shortened V by 0 bases and J by 8 bases, and 8 bases separated the two germline ends. From germline, CDR1 is SGDLS and CDR2 YYNGEE. The CDR3 nucleotides are TGTGCCAGCAGCGTAGGAATGGCTGGGGAGCTGTTTTTT. It is translated as CASSVGMAGELFF.

The chain has TRBV28 and TRBJ1-5, with TRBD1 matching 11 bases. Germline values: CDR1 MDHEN, CDR2 SYDVKM. There are 15 residues in the CDR3. Trimming took 4 bases from V and 6 from J; bases not matched to a gene: 5. CDR3 sequence (DNA): TGTGCCAGCAGTTCTGGACAGGGGGCAGGTCAGCCCCAGCATTTT. Translation gives CASSSGQGAGQPQHF.

The chain uses TRBV2 and TRBJ1-3, with 7 bases aligning to TRBD1. The CDR3 is 15 amino acids. Germline CDR1 SNHLY, CDR2 FYNNEI. J lost 0 bases, V lost 7 bases, and 6 bases had no gene match. DNA of the CDR3: TGTGCCAGCACCGAGGGACAGCTCTCTGGAAACACCATATATTTT. Protein product: CASTEGQLSGNTIYF.

The gene calls are TRBV5-1 and TRBJ2-7; a possible D gene is TRBD1 (6 bases). CDR3 length: 15 amino acids. The V end lost 4 bases, the J end lost 7 bases, and 21 bases lay between the germline ends. Germline CDR1 is SGHRS and CDR2 is YFSETQ. Here the CDR3 DNA reads TGCGCCAGCAGCCACACCCGGGACACCGGCTTTGAGCAGTACTTC. It specifies CASSHTRDTGFEQYF.

The chain carries TRBV6-5 and TRBJ2-7, with TRBD2 identical over 7 bases. The V and J ends lost 7 bases and 0 bases, in that order; junction bases with no gene match: 9. In germline, CDR1 is MNHEY, CDR2 SVGAGI. The CDR3 loop spans 15 amino acids. CDR3 sequence (DNA): TGTGCCAGCAAACGAAATGGCGGGAGCTCCTACGAGCAGTACTTC. Translating gives CASKRNGGSSYEQYF.

The rearrangement links TRBV29-1 to TRBJ1-1; TRBD1 agrees at 9 bases. The J segment lost 2 bases and the V segment lost 4 bases, leaving 14 bases of the junction unmatched. The CDR3 contains 17 residues. The germline V gene encodes CDR1 SQVTM and CDR2 ANQGSEA. CDR3 sequence (DNA): TGCAGCGTTGGGCCTTTAAGGACAGGGGCCTACAACACTGAAGCTTTCTTT. Its protein is CSVGPLRTGAYNTEAFF. The full variable domain, completed using reference TRBV29-1 and TRBJ1-1, is SAVISQKPSRDICQRGTSLTIQCQVDSQVTMMFWYRQQPGQSLTLIATANQGSEATYESGFVIDKFPISRPNLTFSTLTVSNMSPEDSSIYLCSVGPLRTGAYNTEAFFGQGTRLTVV.

V gene TRBV5-5 combines with J gene TRBJ1-2; D may be TRBD1 (5 bases). V shed 4 bases and J shed 1 base, with 14 bases lying between them. The CDR3 loop spans 15 amino acids. In germline, CDR1 is SGHKS, CDR2 YYEKEE (reference sequence). The CDR3, as DNA: TGTGCCAGCAGCCCCCGGGGGGGAATTAACTATGGCTACACCTTC. Its translation: CASSPRGGINYGYTF.

The chain links TRBV5-3 to TRBJ1-6; tentative D call: TRBD1 (6 bases). Being an ORF, TRBV5-3 has a function that is uncertain. The CDR3 contains 18 residues. In DNA form, the CDR3 reads TGTGACTCGAAAAGGAGCAGGGGCGCTGGGAACTATAATTCACCCCTCCACTTT. It yields the protein CDSKRSRGAGNYNSPLHF.

CDR3 region: CASRGGGQGSEYGYTF. The CDR3 coding sequence is TGTGCCAGCAGGGGGGGAGGACAGGGAAGTGAGTATGGCTACACCTTC. V is TRBV28 and J is TRBJ1-2; 8 bases fit TRBD1. Trimming took 6 bases from V and 5 from J; bases not matched to a gene: 14. This CDR3 is 16 amino acids long. Germline V gene data show CDR1 as MDHEN and CDR2 as SYDVKM.

The chain couples TRBV30 to TRBJ1-5; 11 bases are a match to TRBD1. With 3 bases clipped from V and 6 bases from J, the junction kept 7 bases outside the gene matches. The CDR3 runs 15 residues. In germline, CDR1 is GTSNPN, CDR2 SVGIG (reference sequence). The CDR3 DNA reads as TGTGCCTGGAGGGGACAGGGGGTTGCTTCTCAGCCCCAGCATTTT. This sequence encodes CAWRGQGVASQPQHF.

This chain connects TRBV5-1 to TRBJ1-2, with TRBD1 identical over 7 bases. This CDR3 spans 13 amino acids. The germline V gene encodes CDR1 SGHRS and CDR2 YFSETQ. V dropped 2 bases and J dropped 7; count of bases not matched to a gene: 5. Here the CDR3 reads CASSLSDRVGYTF. The CDR3 region has the DNA TGCGCCAGCAGCTTAAGCGACAGGGTTGGCTACACCTTC.

V is TRBV5-8 and J is TRBJ2-7; 8 bases fit TRBD1. The germline CDR1 and CDR2 sequences are SGHTS and YDEGEE. The length of the CDR3 is 15 residues. After removal of 3 bases from V and 4 bases from J, the junction contained 9 bases not matched to a gene. For the CDR3, the DNA is TGTGCCAGCAGCTCAGTCGGGACAGGATTTTACGAGCAGTACTTC. This sequence encodes CASSSVGTGFYEQYF.

This chain uses TRBV11-2 with TRBJ1-2; possible D gene TRBD1, 5 bases. The V and J ends lost 5 bases and 3 bases respectively, with 13 bases between them. Germline CDR1 SGHAT, CDR2 FQNNGV. This CDR3 region has 14 residues. The CDR3 sequence is CASSGQGFDYGYTF. The CDR3 DNA sequence: TGTGCCAGCAGCGGCCAGGGATTTGACTATGGCTACACCTTC.

Written as DNA, the CDR3 is TGTGCCAGCAGCTTGGCCCAGCCTGGGGGCCGGTTCTATGGCTACACCTTC. Its protein is CASSLAQPGGRFYGYTF. This sequence joins TRBV5-8 and TRBJ1-2; D might be TRBD1 (6 bases). Germline lookup yields CDR1 SGHTS and CDR2 YDEGEE. The CDR3 loop spans 17 amino acids. The ends were cut back, 0 bases at V and 4 bases at J, with 19 bases in the middle.

The chain carries TRBV11-3 and TRBJ2-5, with D tentatively TRBD2 (6 bases). The germline gives CDR1 SGHNT, CDR2 YENEEA. Trimming took off 5 bases at V and 5 bases at J, with 18 bases between the two ends. The CDR3 has 15 residues. CDR3 in DNA: TGTGCCAGCAGCACGGGCGGGGCGACCCACGAGACCCAGTACTTC. This gives the protein CASSTGGATHETQYF.

The chain is built from TRBV5-1 and TRBJ1-1, with 8 bases aligning to TRBD1. Trimming took 0 bases from V and 4 from J; bases not matched to a gene: 8. The CDR3 spans 16 residues. The germline V gene has CDR1 SGHRS and CDR2 YFSETQ. The CDR3 bases are TGCGCCAGCAGCTTGGCTGCAGGGGGCAGGGGCACTGAAGCTTTCTTT. This translates into CASSLAAGGRGTEAFF.

This chain connects TRBV5-5 to TRBJ1-4; possibly TRBD1 for D (6 bases). CDR1 and CDR2 from the germline V gene are SGHKS and YYEKEE (reference sequence). Trimming removed 0 bases at V and 6 bases at J, with 18 bases between. This CDR3 region has 17 residues. CDR3 in DNA: TGTGCCAGCAGCTTGGTTGGTGTAGGGGGTAGGGATGAAAAACTGTTTTTT. Amino acid sequence: CASSLVGVGGRDEKLFF.

The chain couples TRBV10-3 to TRBJ2-7, with a weak D call TRBD2 (6 bases). Germline V gives CDR1 ENHRY, CDR2 SYGVKD. Trimming shortened V by 2 bases and J by 12 bases, and 17 bases separated the two germline ends. The length of the CDR3 is 13 residues. CDR3 sequence (DNA): TGTGCCATCAGTGAGGTTACCGGGAGCCTCGGGTACTTC. It specifies CAISEVTGSLGYF.

The chain carries TRBV11-3 and TRBJ1-1; no reliable D call. The CDR3 covers 13 residues. V lost 5 bases and J lost 4, with 11 bases in between. CDR1 and CDR2 from the germline V gene are SGHNT and YENEEA. CDR3 bases: TGTGCCAGCAGCGACGAACGGGGCACTGAAGCTTTCTTT. This encodes CASSDERGTEAFF.

V and J are TRBV2 and TRBJ1-5, with D possibly being TRBD1 (5 bases). From germline, CDR1 is SNHLY and CDR2 FYNNEI. The CDR3 runs 15 residues. The V and J ends lost 9 bases and 6 bases respectively, with 21 bases between them. The CDR3 DNA sequence: TGTGCCAGTTGCCCATCAAGGGGTTTGGGTCAGCCCCAGCATTTT. This sequence encodes CASCPSRGLGQPQHF.

The chain couples TRBV30 to TRBJ2-3, with D perhaps TRBD1 (6 bases). Germline V gives CDR1 GTSNPN, CDR2 SVGIG (reference sequence). V lost 3 bases and J 2 bases, leaving 12 bases between the germline ends. This CDR3 region has 14 residues. CDR3: CAWSPGHLTDTQYF. The CDR3, as DNA: TGTGCCTGGAGCCCGGGACACCTCACAGATACGCAGTATTTT.

The genes are TRBV11-2 and TRBJ2-3, with D maybe TRBD2 (5 bases). Trimming stripped 6 bases from V and 4 bases from J, with 17 bases between. This CDR3 is built from 15 residues. The germline V gene has CDR1 SGHAT and CDR2 FQNNGV. The DNA for the CDR3 is TGTGCCAGCAGAGCGGAGGTTTCGTGGGCAGATACGCAGTATTTT. Translated: CASRAEVSWADTQYF.

The rearrangement joins TRBV4-1 to TRBJ1-2, with 8 bases aligning to TRBD1. The junction had 4 bases not matched to a gene; V was cut back by 0 bases and J by 1 base. Germline assignment: CDR1 MGHRA and CDR2 YSYEKL. The CDR3 runs to 16 residues. CDR3 residues: CASSQDGTGFNYGYTF. The CDR3, as DNA: TGCGCCAGCAGCCAAGATGGGACAGGCTTTAACTATGGCTACACCTTC.

This chain links TRBV2 with TRBJ1-2, with unresolved D. Looked up from germline, CDR1 is SNHLY and CDR2 is FYNNEI. The V end was cut by 8 bases, the J end by 0 bases, with 10 bases between. There are 13 residues in the CDR3. This CDR3 is CASLSPSNYGYTF. In DNA form, the CDR3 reads TGTGCCAGCCTCAGTCCATCTAACTATGGCTACACCTTC.